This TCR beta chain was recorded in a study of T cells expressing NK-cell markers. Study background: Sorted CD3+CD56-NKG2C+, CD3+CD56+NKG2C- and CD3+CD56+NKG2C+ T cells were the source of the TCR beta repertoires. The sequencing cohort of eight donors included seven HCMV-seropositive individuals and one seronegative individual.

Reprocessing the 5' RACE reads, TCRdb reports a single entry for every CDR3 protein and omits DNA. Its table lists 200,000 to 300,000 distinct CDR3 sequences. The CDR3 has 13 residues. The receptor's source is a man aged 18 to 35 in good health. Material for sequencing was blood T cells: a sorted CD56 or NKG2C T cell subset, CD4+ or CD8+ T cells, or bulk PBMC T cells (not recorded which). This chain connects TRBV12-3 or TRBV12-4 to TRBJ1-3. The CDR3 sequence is CASFREIGNTIYF.